Shown below are 23 T cell receptor beta chains from a single sample sequenced in a study of T cells after yellow fever vaccination (dated by TCRdb to the late 2010s). The label giving this sample's treatment or condition can be read as: live attenuated yellow fever vaccine strain. The library was made by 5' RACE. Reads for this sample came from an Illumina HiSeq 2500. In TCRdb, the public reads were trimmed at Q25 with fastp and aligned with MiXCR, with productive beta chains retained. All rows with the same CDR3 protein become a single entry with the most common DNA and genes. The table for this sample lists about 580,000 distinct CDR3 sequences; approximately 16% of them were counted only once. The ten largest clones add up to 15% to 20% of the sample. The material was PBMCs, obtained 4 to 5 days after the first yellow fever vaccination. Source of these receptors: a man aged 18 to 30 who received the YFV17D yellow fever vaccine.

The chain joins TRBV6-4 to TRBJ2-7; D might be TRBD1 or TRBD2, each matching 5 bases. Germline-derived CDR1 and CDR2 are MRHNA and SNTAGT. There are 13 residues in the CDR3. Deletions cut 7 bases from V and 3 bases from J, with 13 bases between. The CDR3 spells CASTNRDGYEQYV. As DNA, the CDR3 is TGTGCCAGCACCAACCGGGACGGCTACGAGCAGTACGTC.

In its sample, this clonotype was seen a few times. The chain is built from TRBV6-2 or TRBV6-3 and TRBJ2-1, with TRBD1 as a possible D gene (6 bases). CDR1 MNHEY and CDR2 SVGEGT come from the germline V gene. This CDR3 is built from 14 residues. The V end lost 7 bases, the J end lost 5 bases, and 15 bases lay between the germline ends. CDR3 sequence (DNA): TGTGCCAGCACTGACCGGGACATAGACAATGAGCAGTTCTTC. Translated: CASTDRDIDNEQFF.

This clonotype was observed a handful of times. The V and J genes are TRBV11-2 and TRBJ1-5; 8 nucleotides match TRBD1. The ends lost 5 bases at V and 7 bases at J; junction bases unmatched: 16. Germline V gene sequence: CDR1 SGHAT, CDR2 FQNNGV. The CDR3 loop spans 17 amino acids. CDR3 coding DNA: TGTGCCAGCAGCCACCGGACAGGGAAAGGGAGTAAACAGCCCCAGCATTTT. This translates into CASSHRTGKGSKQPQHF.

This clonotype appeared a few times. The chain has TRBV7-8 and TRBJ2-4, with TRBD1 as a possible D gene (5 bases). The CDR3 contains 14 residues. Trimming cost V 4 bases and J 3 bases, with 10 bases left between them. Germline V gene sequence: CDR1 SGHVS, CDR2 FQNEAQ. CDR3 sequence: CASSSRVGKNIQYF. CDR3 nucleotide sequence: TGTGCCAGCAGCTCCAGGGTTGGCAAAAACATTCAGTACTTC.

The chain recombines TRBV5-4 with TRBJ1-2; 9 nucleotides agree with TRBD1. The V gene's germline CDR1 is SGHNT and CDR2 YYREEE (reference sequence). The CDR3 totals 14 residues. The ends lost 2 bases at V and 8 bases at J; junction bases unmatched: 7. The CDR3 region has the DNA TGTGCCAGCAGCTTCCGGGACAGGGTTGGCGGCTACACCTTC. Protein: CASSFRDRVGGYTF.

The chain is built from TRBV6-2 or TRBV6-3 and TRBJ2-1; unclear D gene. Germline CDR1 reads MNHEY; CDR2 reads SVGEGT. Trimming left V 2 bases short and J 8 bases short, with 10 bases between. The CDR3 has 13 residues. CDR3 residues: CASSYVPVDEQFF. The DNA for the CDR3 is TGTGCCAGCAGTTACGTCCCGGTAGATGAGCAGTTCTTC.

The table lists this clonotype with a few counts. The chain recombines TRBV12-3 or TRBV12-4 with TRBJ1-2; no clear D. The CDR3 has 12 amino acids. Deletions cut 1 base from V and 6 bases from J, with 6 bases between. This chain's CDR3 is CASSLGRNGYTF. The CDR3 DNA sequence: TGTGCCAGCAGTTTAGGACGGAATGGCTACACCTTC.

The sample holds a few counts of this clonotype. The V and J genes are TRBV7-3 and TRBJ1-1; TRBD1 matches at 7 bases. This CDR3 is built from 16 residues. V was pared by 5 bases and J by 6 bases, with 15 bases of the junction left unmatched. The germline V gene has CDR1 SGHTA and CDR2 FQGTGA. The DNA of the CDR3 is TGTGCCAGCAGCCCCTCAGGGGGGGCAGGAAGCCCTGAAGCTTTCTTT. Translated: CASSPSGGAGSPEAFF.

This clonotype was picked up a small number of times. CDR3 loop: CATLGHSRNEQYF. The CDR3 nucleotides are TGTGCCACCCTGGGACATAGCCGGAACGAGCAGTACTTC. V gene TRBV7-9 combines with J gene TRBJ2-7, with D perhaps matching TRBD1 (6 bases). V dropped 10 bases and J dropped 5 bases, with 18 bases sitting between them. CDR3 size: 13 residues. The V gene's germline CDR1 is SEHNR and CDR2 FQNEAQ (reference sequence).

This chain joins TRBV13 and TRBJ2-7; tentative D call: TRBD1 (6 bases). Germline V gene data show CDR1 as PRHDT and CDR2 as FYEKMQ (reference sequence). V was clipped by 1 base and J by 3 bases, with 10 bases between them. CDR3 length equals 14 residues. The CDR3 is CASSLAGTSYEQYV. The CDR3 DNA reads TGTGCCAGCAGCTTAGCTGGGACAAGCTACGAGCAGTACGTC.

This sequence joins TRBV7-2 and TRBJ2-3; D is possibly TRBD1 (6 bases). The V end lost 5 bases, the J end lost 4 bases, and 13 bases lay between the germline ends. This CDR3 region has 14 residues. Looked up from germline, CDR1 is SGHTA and CDR2 is FQGNSA. This chain's CDR3 is CASSPFGQPDTQYF. The CDR3 nucleotides are TGTGCCAGCAGCCCCTTTGGACAGCCAGATACGCAGTATTTT.

This clonotype occurred many times. The V gene is TRBV19, the J gene TRBJ2-7; 9 bases map to TRBD1. The CDR3 contains 13 residues. V was clipped by 3 bases and J by 6 bases; unmatched bases: 3. CDR1 and CDR2 (germline): LNHDA, SQIVND (reference sequence). The CDR3, as DNA: TGTGCCAGTAGTATGGGGACAGGGCGCGAGCAGTACTTC. Its translation is CASSMGTGREQYF.

V is TRBV5-1 and J is TRBJ2-5, with no clear D. Trimming took off 0 bases at V and 5 bases at J, with 17 bases between the two ends. There are 16 residues in the CDR3. Germline V gene lookup returns CDR1 SGHRS and CDR2 YFSETQ. The CDR3 protein is CASSLAHGPPGETQYF. The DNA of the CDR3 is TGCGCCAGCAGCTTGGCCCATGGACCCCCGGGTGAGACCCAGTACTTC. Based on the CDR3 plus reference TRBV5-1 and TRBJ2-5, the full variable domain is KAGVTQTPRYLIKTRGQQVTLSCSPISGHRSVSWYQQTPGQGLQFLFEYFSETQRNKGNFPGRFSGRQFSNSRSEMNVSTLELGDSALYLCASSLAHGPPGETQYFGPGTRLLVL.

This clonotype has a handful of counts. The chain has TRBV4-3 and TRBJ2-2; TRBD2 is a possible D gene (7 bases). The ends were cut back, 5 bases at V and 4 bases at J, with 26 bases in the middle. CDR1 and CDR2 from the germline V gene are LGHNA and YSLEER. The CDR3 is 19 amino acids. Here the CDR3 reads CASSFGPSGQMQGTGELFF. The CDR3 DNA sequence: TGCGCCAGCAGCTTCGGCCCTAGCGGACAGATGCAGGGCACCGGGGAGCTGTTTTTT.

This clonotype was counted a few times. This chain connects TRBV20-1 to TRBJ1-1; no clear D gene. The germline V gene encodes CDR1 DFQATT and CDR2 SNEGSKA (reference sequence). The CDR3 is 14 amino acids. Deletions cut 3 bases from V and 7 bases from J, with 18 bases between. Written as DNA, the CDR3 is TGCAGTGCTAGGGTCCAACCAGGTGGTAATGAAGCTTTCTTT. Amino acids: CSARVQPGGNEAFF.

The chain has TRBV4-2 and TRBJ1-4; the D gene is possibly TRBD1 (5 bases). V lost 2 bases and J lost 3, with 22 bases in between. This CDR3 region has 19 residues. Germline loops: CDR1 LGHNA, CDR2 YNFKEQ. The CDR3 protein is CASSQTGGRGAGANEKLFF. DNA of the CDR3: TGTGCCAGCAGCCAAACCGGCGGTAGGGGCGCGGGGGCTAATGAAAAACTGTTTTTT.

This clonotype came up a few times. The chain is built from TRBV20-1 and TRBJ1-1; perhaps TRBD1 as D (5 bases). CDR1 and CDR2 (germline): DFQATT, SNEGSKA (reference sequence). The CDR3 sequence is 13 residues long. The V gene lost 1 base and the J gene lost 4 bases, with 10 bases spanning the gap. CDR3 sequence reads: CSARVREATEAFF. The CDR3 nucleotides read TGCAGTGCTAGAGTCAGGGAAGCCACTGAAGCTTTCTTT.

This sequence joins TRBV12-3 or TRBV12-4 and TRBJ2-1; no reliable D call. The CDR3 length is 15 residues. V was pared by 4 bases and J by 5 bases, with 15 bases between. The CDR3 reads CASSSSDPRDNEQFF. The CDR3 region has the DNA TGTGCCAGCAGTTCCAGCGACCCCCGGGACAATGAGCAGTTCTTC.

This clonotype was seen ten or more times. This chain links TRBV10-3 with TRBJ2-3; 8 nucleotides match TRBD2. Germline V gene data show CDR1 as ENHRY and CDR2 as SYGVKD. V lost 4 bases and J lost 1; bases outside the gene matches: 13. The CDR3 is made up of 18 amino acids. The CDR3 protein is CAISGRGASQTGTDTQYF. CDR3 DNA sequence: TGTGCCATCAGTGGGCGGGGGGCTAGTCAAACTGGCACAGATACGCAGTATTTT.

This clonotype was observed a few times. The V gene is TRBV5-4, the J gene TRBJ2-2; D may match TRBD1 or TRBD2 (7 bases each). This CDR3 region has 14 residues. Germline assignment: CDR1 SGHNT and CDR2 YYREEE (reference sequence). The germline V and J ends were trimmed by 5 bases and 6 bases, with 14 bases remaining between them. The CDR3 DNA is TGTGCCAGCAGTTCGCAGGGGGGGGCCGGGGAGCTGTTTTTT. This translates into CASSSQGGAGELFF.

The chain recombines TRBV12-3 or TRBV12-4 with TRBJ1-3; no firm D call. This CDR3 has 14 residues. The V end lost 2 bases, the J end lost 3 bases, and 8 bases lay between the germline ends. The CDR3 region is CASSLQLIGNTIYF. CDR3 in DNA: TGTGCCAGCAGTTTACAGCTAATTGGAAACACCATATATTTT.

This clonotype showed up just a few times. This rearrangement joins TRBV10-3 to TRBJ2-3, with D hard to call. The V and J ends lost 6 bases and 0 bases respectively, with 10 bases between them. The CDR3 length is 14 residues. Germline loops: CDR1 ENHRY, CDR2 SYGVKD. CDR3 nucleotides: TGTGCCATCAGGGCGGAAGGAAGCACAGATACGCAGTATTTT. Translated: CAIRAEGSTDTQYF.

Only a few counts were recorded for this clonotype. The chain links TRBV20-1 to TRBJ1-5; D is unclear. V lost 6 bases and J lost 6, with 24 bases in between. This CDR3 contains 16 residues. Germline CDR1 DFQATT, CDR2 SNEGSKA (reference sequence). In DNA form, the CDR3 reads TGCAGTGCCCGAGAACCATTCGCCGACTACAGTCAGCCCCAGCATTTT. This codes for CSAREPFADYSQPQHF.